Each of the 5 T cell receptor beta chains below was sequenced from the same sample in a study of blood T cells in healthy people across ages. Through a sample-barcoded 5' primer and a J-beta primer mix, a second PCR was run for roughly 6 to 12 cycles. MiXCR was run by TCRdb on the 5' RACE reads, yielding one entry per CDR3 protein. The table has hundreds of thousands of distinct CDR3 sequences, roughly 56% seen once; the top ten hold 25% to 30%. The sample was blood. The receptors here all came from a man aged 35 to 55 in good health.

The rearrangement links TRBV2 to TRBJ1-2; D not resolved. CDR3 length: 13 residues. The germline V gene encodes CDR1 SNHLY and CDR2 FYNNEI. Trimming removed 6 bases at V and 4 bases at J, with 12 bases between. CDR3 nucleotide sequence: TGTGCCAGCAGCGAACTGTCCTTCTATGGCTACACCTTC. Encoded protein: CASSELSFYGYTF. Complete variable domain (other parts from reference TRBV2 and TRBJ1-2): EPEVTQTPSHQVTQMGQEVILRCVPISNHLYFYWYRQILGQKVEFLVSFYNNEISEKSEIFDDQFSVERPDGSNFTLKIRSTKLEDSAMYFCASSELSFYGYTFGSGTRLTVV.

This clonotype was counted only a few times. The J gene is TRBJ1-5, the V gene TRBV15, with 7 nucleotides matching TRBD1. The CDR3 has 13 residues. Germline V lookup: CDR1 LNHNV, CDR2 YYDKDF (reference sequence). The V and J ends lost 3 bases and 12 bases, in that order; junction bases with no gene match: 8. The CDR3 loop reads CATSRLIRDSQHF. CDR3 nucleotide sequence: TGTGCCACCAGCAGGTTAATCCGGGACAGCCAGCATTTT.

This chain uses TRBV5-1 with TRBJ2-1; no reliable D call. The DNA end is more similar to TRBJ2-7, so the J call may be wrong. The CDR3 extends over 15 amino acids. Germline CDR1 reads SGHRS; CDR2 reads YFSETQ. The CDR3 reads CASSEDTSSYNEQYF. The DNA for the CDR3 is TGCGCCAGCAGCGAAGACACCAGCTCCTACAATGAGCAGTACTTC.

A word on this clonotype: Compared with germline, one end of the junction differs, possibly owing to a read error. This chain links TRBV29-1 with TRBJ2-7; 7 nucleotides match TRBD1. This CDR3 is 15 amino acids long. Looked up from germline, CDR1 is SQVTM and CDR2 is ANQGSEA. The CDR3 reads CSIEDRQGVFYEQYF. DNA of the CDR3: TGCAGCATTGAAGATCGCCAGGGGGTATTTTACGAGCAGTACTTC.

The genes are TRBV20-1 and TRBJ2-3; 9 bases are shared with TRBD2. CDR3 size: 14 residues. The V gene end was trimmed by 3 bases and the J gene end by 3 bases; junction bases not matched to a gene: 4. Germline lookup yields CDR1 DFQATT and CDR2 SNEGSKA (reference sequence). CDR3 in amino acids: CSASSGSWTDTQYF. CDR3 sequence (DNA): TGCAGTGCTAGTAGCGGGAGTTGGACAGATACGCAGTATTTT.